These T cell receptor beta chains were read from a single sample in a study of CD8+ T cells in alopecia areata. TCRdb's table, derived via immunoSEQ multiplex PCR, lists solely in-frame clones and lacks some. Found here are 65,000 to 95,000 clones, roughly half of them singletons; the top ten hold 5.5% to 6.5%. The sequenced sample was NKG2D-high CD8+ T cells sorted from blood. The receptors originated from a human donor with alopecia areata. CDR3s include the opening cysteine and the closing phenylalanine or tryptophan. A D gene is named only where the DNA matches it firmly. A clone size is listed for some rows: how often the clone was seen (once, few, many), or a class if it is expanded.

abundance	v_gene	d_gene	j_gene	CDR3nt	CDR3aa
-	TRBV5-1	-	TRBJ1-2	TGCGCCAGCAAGGAGAGTCTCTGGCTAAGGGATGGCTACACCTTC	CASKESLWLRDGYTF
-	TRBV27	-	TRBJ1-5	TGTGCCAGCAGTCCACAACTATCGGGAGTCGGACAGCCCCAGCATTTT	CASSPQLSGVGQPQHF
-	TRBV29-1	-	TRBJ2-7	TGCAGCGTTGCAGTCAGGGGCTACGAGCAGTACTTC	CSVAVRGYEQYF
-	TRBV7-9	-	TRBJ1-1	TGTGCCAGCAGCCACCCCTCGGGTGAAGCTTTCTTT	CASSHPSGEAFF
-	TRBV29-1	TRBD1	TRBJ2-5	TGCAGCGTAAGAGCAGGGGGTCAAGAGACCCAGTACTTC	CSVRAGGQETQYF
-	TRBV9	-	TRBJ2-5	TGTGCCAGCAGCGTAGCGGGGGATCGAGAGACCCAGTACTTC	CASSVAGDRETQYF
-	TRBV6-6	TRBD1	TRBJ2-2	TGTGCCACAAACTTCATAGAGGGGGCGCCCGGGGAGCTGTTTTTT	CATNFIEGAPGELFF
-	TRBV7-8	-	TRBJ2-1	TGTGCCAGCAGCTTCGACGGAAATGAGCAGTTCTTC	CASSFDGNEQFF
-	TRBV9	TRBD2	TRBJ2-7	TGTGCCAGCAGCGTCTCAGCGGGAGACTACGAGCAGTACTTC	CASSVSAGDYEQYF
few	TRBV7-8	-	TRBJ1-4	TGTGCCAGCAGCTTGGACGGGGGAGACGAAAAACTGTTTTTT	CASSLDGGDEKLFF
-	TRBV20-1	-	TRBJ2-4	TGCAGTGCTAGAGACAGCAGGATTCAGTACTTC	CSARDSRIQYF
-	TRBV11-2	-	TRBJ2-1	TGTGCCAGCAGCTCGTGGACCGGAACCTTTTACAATGAGCAGTTCTTC	CASSSWTGTFYNEQFF
-	TRBV7-9	TRBD1	TRBJ2-7	TGTGCCAGCAGCTCAGGGGGCAATAACGAGCAGTACTTC	CASSSGGNNEQYF
-	TRBV15	-	TRBJ2-4	TGTGCCACCAGCAGAGGCCAGCTAGCCAAAAACATTCAGTACTTC	CATSRGQLAKNIQYF
-	TRBV6-5	-	TRBJ2-7	TGTGCCAGCAGTGTAGCAGGGGCGTACGAGCAGTACTTC	CASSVAGAYEQYF
few	TRBV28	-	TRBJ1-1	TGTGCCAGCAGTTTTTCCGCGAACACTGAAGCTTTCTTT	CASSFSANTEAFF
large	TRBV28	-	TRBJ2-1	TGTGCCAGCAGTGTCCCAGGGGACAATGAGCAGTTCTTC	CASSVPGDNEQFF
once	TRBV5-6	-	TRBJ2-1	TGTGCCAGCAGCGCACAAAGCAGTGAGCAGTTCTTC	CASSAQSSEQFF
-	TRBV9	TRBD1	TRBJ2-5	TGTGCCAGCAGCGTAGCGACAGGGCGGGAGACCCAGTACTTC	CASSVATGRETQYF
-	TRBV29-1	TRBD2	TRBJ2-4	TGCAGCGTTGAAAGCGGGAGGTACGGAAACATTCAGTACTTC	CSVESGRYGNIQYF
few	TRBV11-2	-	TRBJ2-7	TGTGCCAGCAGCCCTACAGGCTACGAGCAGTACTTC	CASSPTGYEQYF
-	TRBV2	TRBD1	TRBJ1-5	TGTGCCAGCCAGGGACAGAGAAATCAGCCCCAGCATTTT	CASQGQRNQPQHF